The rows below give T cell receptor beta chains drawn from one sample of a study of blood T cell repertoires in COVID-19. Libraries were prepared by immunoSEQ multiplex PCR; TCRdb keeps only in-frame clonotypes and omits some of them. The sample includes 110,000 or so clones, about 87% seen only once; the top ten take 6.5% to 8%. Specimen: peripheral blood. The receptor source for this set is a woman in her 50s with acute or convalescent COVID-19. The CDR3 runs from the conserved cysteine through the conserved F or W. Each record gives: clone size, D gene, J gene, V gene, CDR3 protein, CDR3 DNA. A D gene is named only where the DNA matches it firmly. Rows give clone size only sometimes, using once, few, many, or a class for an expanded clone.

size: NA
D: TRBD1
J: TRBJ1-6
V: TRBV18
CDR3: CASSSGQGAPLHF
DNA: TGTGCCAGCTCATCCGGACAGGGTGCACCCCTCCACTTT

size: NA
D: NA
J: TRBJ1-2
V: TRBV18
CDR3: CASSPMPAADGYTF
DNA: TGTGCCAGCTCACCAATGCCCGCGGCGGATGGCTACACCTTC

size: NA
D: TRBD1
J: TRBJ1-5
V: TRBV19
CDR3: CASSTHGTGNQPQHF
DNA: TGTGCCAGTAGTACGCACGGGACAGGGAATCAGCCCCAGCATTTT

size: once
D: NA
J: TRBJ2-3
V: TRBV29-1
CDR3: CSVEDRGRTDTQYF
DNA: TGCAGCGTTGAAGATAGGGGTCGCACAGATACGCAGTATTTT

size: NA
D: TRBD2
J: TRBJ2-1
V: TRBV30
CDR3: CAWSGRTSGGPTYNEQFF
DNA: TGTGCCTGGAGCGGGAGAACTAGCGGGGGCCCCACCTACAATGAGCAGTTCTTC

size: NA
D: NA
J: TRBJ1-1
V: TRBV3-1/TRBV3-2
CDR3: CASGAGMNTEAFF
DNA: TGTGCCAGCGGAGCAGGGATGAACACTGAAGCTTTCTTT

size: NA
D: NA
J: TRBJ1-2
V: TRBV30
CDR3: CASARVGYGYTF
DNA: TGTGCCTCGGCCAGGGTGGGCTATGGCTACACCTTC

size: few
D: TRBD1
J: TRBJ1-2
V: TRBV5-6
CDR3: CASSLAGQDFLGYTF
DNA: TGTGCCAGCAGCTTGGCGGGACAGGACTTTCTGGGCTACACCTTC

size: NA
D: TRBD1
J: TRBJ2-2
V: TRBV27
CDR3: CASSSRRDRGIGELFF
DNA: TGTGCCAGCAGTTCCCGCCGGGACAGGGGGATCGGGGAGCTGTTTTTT

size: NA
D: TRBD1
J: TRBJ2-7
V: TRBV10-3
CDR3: CAISAGQVTYEQYF
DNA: TGTGCCATCAGTGCGGGACAGGTGACTTACGAGCAGTACTTC

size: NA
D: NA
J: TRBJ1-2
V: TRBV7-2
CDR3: CASSLVAFQSGYTF
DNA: TGTGCCAGCAGCTTAGTAGCTTTCCAAAGTGGCTACACCTTC

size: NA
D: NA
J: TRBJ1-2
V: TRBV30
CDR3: CAWRQAGYGYTF
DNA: TGTGCCTGGAGGCAGGCGGGCTATGGCTACACCTTC

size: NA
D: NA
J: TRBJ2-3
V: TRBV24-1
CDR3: CATSEQGSVPDTQYF
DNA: TGTGCCACCAGTGAGCAGGGAAGTGTCCCAGATACGCAGTATTTT

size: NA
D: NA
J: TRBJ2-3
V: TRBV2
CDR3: CASSELDADTQYF
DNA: TGTGCCAGCAGTGAGCTAGACGCAGATACGCAGTATTTT

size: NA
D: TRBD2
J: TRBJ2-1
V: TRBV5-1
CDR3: CASSIFSGGHGDEQFF
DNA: TGCGCCAGCAGCATCTTTAGCGGGGGGCACGGGGATGAGCAGTTCTTC

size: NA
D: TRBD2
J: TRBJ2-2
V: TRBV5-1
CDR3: CASSPLAGTNTGELFF
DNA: TGCGCCAGCAGCCCACTAGCGGGTACGAACACCGGGGAGCTGTTTTTT

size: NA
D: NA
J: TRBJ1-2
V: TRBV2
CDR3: CASSEGNYIYGYTF
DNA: TGTGCCAGCAGTGAAGGCAACTACATCTATGGCTACACCTTC

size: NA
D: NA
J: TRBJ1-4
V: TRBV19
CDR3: CASRSHDRIGEKLFF
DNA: TGTGCCAGTAGATCTCACGACAGGATCGGTGAAAAACTGTTTTTT

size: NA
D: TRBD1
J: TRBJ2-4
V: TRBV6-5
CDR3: CATVSRDSRNIQYF
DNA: TGTGCCACCGTTTCCCGGGACAGCCGAAACATTCAGTACTTC

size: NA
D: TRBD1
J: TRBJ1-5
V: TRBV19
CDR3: CASSSRTGRQPQHF
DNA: TGTGCCAGTAGTTCAAGGACAGGCAGACAGCCCCAGCATTTT

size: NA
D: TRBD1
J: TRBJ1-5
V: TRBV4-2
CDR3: CASSQGAGQDDQPQHF
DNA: TGTGCCAGCAGCCAAGGAGCGGGACAGGACGATCAGCCCCAGCATTTT

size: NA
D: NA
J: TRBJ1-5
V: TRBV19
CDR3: CASSLPHDTSNQPQHF
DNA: TGTGCCAGTAGTCTTCCCCACGACACTTCCAATCAGCCCCAGCATTTT

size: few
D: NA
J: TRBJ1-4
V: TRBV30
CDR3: CAWSPRVEKLFF
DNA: TGTGCCTGGAGTCCCCGGGTTGAAAAACTGTTTTTT

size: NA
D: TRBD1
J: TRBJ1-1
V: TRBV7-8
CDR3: CASSPDRANTEAFF
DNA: TGTGCCAGCAGCCCAGACAGGGCGAACACTGAAGCTTTCTTT

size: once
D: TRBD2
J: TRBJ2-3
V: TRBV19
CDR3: CASELAGRTDTQYF
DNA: TGTGCCAGTGAACTAGCGGGGCGCACAGATACGCAGTATTTT

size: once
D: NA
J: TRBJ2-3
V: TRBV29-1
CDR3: CSVEASPDSLFTDTQYF
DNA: TGCAGCGTTGAAGCATCGCCTGACAGTCTGTTCACAGATACGCAGTATTTT

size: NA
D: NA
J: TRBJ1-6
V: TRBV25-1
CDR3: CASSGPGYNSPLHF
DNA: TGTGCCAGCAGTGGGCCGGGGTATAATTCACCCCTCCACTTT

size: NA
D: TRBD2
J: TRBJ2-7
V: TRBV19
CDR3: CASSISGGAYEQYF
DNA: TGTGCCAGTAGTATATCGGGGGGGGCCTACGAGCAGTACTTC

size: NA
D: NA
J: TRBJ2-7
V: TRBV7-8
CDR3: CASSLGIQGFSYEQYF
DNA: TGTGCCAGCAGCTTAGGGATACAGGGATTCTCCTACGAGCAGTACTTC

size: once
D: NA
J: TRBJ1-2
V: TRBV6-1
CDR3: CASSEQWNYGYTF
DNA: TGTGCCAGCAGTGAACAGTGGAACTATGGCTACACCTTC

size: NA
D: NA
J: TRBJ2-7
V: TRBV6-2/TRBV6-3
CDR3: CASSYWGDEQYF
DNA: TGTGCCAGCAGTTACTGGGGCGACGAGCAGTACTTC

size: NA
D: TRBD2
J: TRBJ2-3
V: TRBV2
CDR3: CASSEEASGVTSTDTQYF
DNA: TGTGCCAGCAGTGAAGAGGCTAGCGGGGTGACTAGCACAGATACGCAGTATTTT

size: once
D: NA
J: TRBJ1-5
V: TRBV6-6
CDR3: CASSYGGGSVNQPQHF
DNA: TGTGCCAGCAGTTACGGCGGGGGGTCGGTCAATCAGCCCCAGCATTTT

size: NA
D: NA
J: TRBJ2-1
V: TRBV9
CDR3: CASSSRDEQFF
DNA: TGTGCCAGCAGCTCGCGCGATGAGCAGTTCTTC

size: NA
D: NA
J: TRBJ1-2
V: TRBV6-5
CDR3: CASSYNGVYGGYTF
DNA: TGTGCCAGCAGTTACAATGGAGTGTACGGTGGCTACACCTTC

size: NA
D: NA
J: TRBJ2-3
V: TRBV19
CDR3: CASSPASLEDTQYF
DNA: TGTGCCAGTAGTCCGGCATCTTTGGAGGATACGCAGTATTTT

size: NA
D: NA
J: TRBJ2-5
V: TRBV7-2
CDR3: CASSRRGGDQYF
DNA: TGTGCCAGCAGCCGACGTGGAGGGGACCAGTACTTC

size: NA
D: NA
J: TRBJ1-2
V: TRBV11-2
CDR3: CASSLDSGSRGYGYTF
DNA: TGTGCCAGCAGCTTAGATTCCGGGAGTCGGGGCTATGGCTACACCTTC

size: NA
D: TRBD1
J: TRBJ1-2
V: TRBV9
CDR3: CASSVDPGGFYGYTF
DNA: TGTGCCAGCAGCGTAGATCCAGGGGGGTTCTATGGCTACACCTTC

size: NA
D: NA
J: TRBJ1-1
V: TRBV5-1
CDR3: CASSTLPSGNTEAFF
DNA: TGCGCCAGCAGCACCCTCCCCTCGGGGAACACTGAAGCTTTCTTT

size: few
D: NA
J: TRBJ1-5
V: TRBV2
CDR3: CATARGKYQPQHF
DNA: TGTGCCACCGCCCGGGGGAAGTATCAGCCCCAGCATTTT

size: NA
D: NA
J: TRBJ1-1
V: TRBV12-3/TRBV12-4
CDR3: CASSPGEGSDAFF
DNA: TGTGCCAGCAGTCCGGGAGAAGGGTCTGACGCTTTCTTT

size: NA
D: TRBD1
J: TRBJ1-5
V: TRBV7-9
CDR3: CASSLDQGAGQPQHF
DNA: TGTGCCAGCAGCTTAGATCAGGGGGCGGGTCAGCCCCAGCATTTT

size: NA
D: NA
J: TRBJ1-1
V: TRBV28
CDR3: CASSFHRMNTEAFF
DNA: TGTGCCAGCAGTTTCCACAGGATGAACACTGAAGCTTTCTTT

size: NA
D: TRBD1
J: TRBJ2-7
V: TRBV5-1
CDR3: CASSVGTGLYEQYF
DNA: TGCGCCAGCAGCGTAGGGACAGGGCTCTACGAGCAGTACTTC

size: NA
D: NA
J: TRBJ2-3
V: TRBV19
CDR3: CASRDRTDYAQHTDTQYF
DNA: TGTGCCAGTAGGGACCGGACAGACTACGCCCAACACACAGATACGCAGTATTTT

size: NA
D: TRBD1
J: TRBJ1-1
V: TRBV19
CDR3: CASSTYRGVDTEAFF
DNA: TGTGCCAGTAGTACCTACAGGGGAGTTGACACTGAAGCTTTCTTT

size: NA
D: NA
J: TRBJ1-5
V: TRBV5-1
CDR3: CASSLDGQKNQPQHF
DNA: TGCGCCAGCAGCTTGGATGGACAGAAAAATCAGCCCCAGCATTTT

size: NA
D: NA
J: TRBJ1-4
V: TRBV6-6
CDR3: CASLGLDEKLFF
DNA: TGTGCCAGCCTGGGCCTGGATGAAAAACTGTTTTTT

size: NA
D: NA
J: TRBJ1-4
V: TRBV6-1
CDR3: CASSEAGVVREKLFF
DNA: TGTGCCAGCAGTGAAGCAGGGGTGGTGCGTGAAAAACTGTTTTTT

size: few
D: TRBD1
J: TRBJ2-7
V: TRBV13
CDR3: CASSLGTGGLYEQYF
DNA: TGTGCCAGCAGCTTAGGGACAGGGGGCCTCTACGAGCAGTACTTC

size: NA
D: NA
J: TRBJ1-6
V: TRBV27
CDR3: CASLAQGKYNSPLHF
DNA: TGTGCCAGCCTTGCTCAGGGCAAGTATAATTCACCCCTCCACTTT

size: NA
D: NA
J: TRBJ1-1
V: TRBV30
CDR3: CAWSYLSERNTEAFF
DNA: TGTGCCTGGAGCTATTTAAGCGAGAGGAACACTGAAGCTTTCTTT

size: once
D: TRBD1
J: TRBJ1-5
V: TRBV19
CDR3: CASSTIAGGANNQPQHF
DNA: TGTGCCAGTAGTACAATCGCAGGGGGCGCGAACAATCAGCCCCAGCATTTT

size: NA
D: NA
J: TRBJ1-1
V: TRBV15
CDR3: CATSRVGQLNTEAFF
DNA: TGTGCCACCAGCAGAGTAGGACAGCTGAACACTGAAGCTTTCTTT